The 30 T cell receptor beta chains in this list originate from one sample, sequenced in a study of blood T cell repertoires in COVID-19. Sequencing was performed with immunoSEQ multiplex PCR; in TCRdb, only in-frame clones are kept and a portion is missing. This sample yields about 69,000 clones, of which 70% to 90% are seen a single time; 1.5% to 2% belongs to the top ten. Sequenced input: peripheral blood. The source of these receptors is a man aged 25 to 40 with acute or convalescent COVID-19.

This sequence joins TRBV9 and TRBJ1-1; tentatively, D is TRBD1 (6 bases). The V and J ends lost 3 bases and 4 bases respectively, with 13 bases between them. Germline CDR1 is SGDLS and CDR2 is YYNGEE. This CDR3 spans 14 amino acids. Written as DNA, the CDR3 is TGTGCCAGCAGCGCCCAGGGGAGGGGCACTGAAGCTTTCTTT. This encodes CASSAQGRGTEAFF.

V and J are TRBV7-9 and TRBJ1-1, with D hard to call. The CDR3 has 12 residues. Per the germline V gene, CDR1 is SEHNR and CDR2 is FQNEAQ (reference sequence). V lost 6 bases, J lost 4 bases, and 9 bases lay in between. The CDR3 sequence: CASSQVGTEAFF. DNA of the CDR3: TGTGCCAGCAGTCAGGTAGGCACTGAAGCTTTCTTT.

V usage is TRBV2 and J usage is TRBJ1-1; D is perhaps TRBD1 (6 bases). Trimming removed 8 bases from V and 1 base from J, with 17 bases in between. The CDR3 extends over 15 amino acids. Germline V gene data show CDR1 as SNHLY and CDR2 as FYNNEI. CDR3 residues: CASRGGGGGNTEAFF. The CDR3 coding sequence is TGTGCCAGCCGGGGAGGGGGAGGGGGGAACACTGAAGCTTTCTTT.

The chain recombines TRBV4-1 with TRBJ2-6; the D is unclear. The CDR3 consists of 19 residues. V was cut by 0 bases and J by 0 bases, with 15 bases left in between. Germline CDR1 is MGHRA and CDR2 is YSYEKL. The CDR3, as DNA: TGCGCCAGCAGCCAAGAAGGCAAGCAGGCAAGCTCTGGGGCCAACGTCCTGACTTTC. Translation gives CASSQEGKQASSGANVLTF.

This rearrangement joins TRBV5-1 to TRBJ1-4; D gene uncertain. This CDR3 has 16 residues. Germline V CDR1 and CDR2: SGHRS, YFSETQ. Between the trimmed V and J ends, which lost 0 bases and 0 bases, there was a span of 9 bases. Written as DNA, the CDR3 is TGCGCCAGCAGCTTGGCCGCAGTTCCAACTAATGAAAAACTGTTTTTT. This translates into CASSLAAVPTNEKLFF.

The V and J genes are TRBV5-1 and TRBJ2-3; D is perhaps TRBD1 (6 bases). Germline V gene data show CDR1 as SGHRS and CDR2 as YFSETQ. The CDR3 extends over 14 amino acids. V gave up 5 bases and J gave up 3 bases, with 13 bases separating them. CDR3 protein: CASRTQGMTDTQYF. The CDR3 nucleotides read TGCGCCAGCAGGACGCAGGGGATGACAGATACGCAGTATTTT.

V gene TRBV19 combines with J gene TRBJ2-3; D not certain. Germline V gene lookup returns CDR1 LNHDA and CDR2 SQIVND (reference sequence). Between the trimmed V and J ends, which lost 6 bases and 0 bases, there was a span of 16 bases. This CDR3 has 16 residues. The CDR3 bases are TGTGCCAGTAGCCCACGAGGTGGAGTGAGCACAGATACGCAGTATTTT. As protein: CASSPRGGVSTDTQYF.

This sequence joins TRBV18 and TRBJ1-2; D remains unclear. The CDR3 length is 15 residues. V lost 0 bases and J lost 1, with 9 bases in between. The germline CDR1 and CDR2 sequences are KGHSH and LQKENI. CDR3 in amino acids: CASSPPSSHNYGYTF. CDR3 nucleotides: TGTGCCAGCTCACCACCTTCATCCCATAACTATGGCTACACCTTC.

This CDR3 is CASSLDGGGNQPQHF. The CDR3 nucleotides are TGCGCCAGCAGCTTGGACGGAGGGGGCAATCAGCCCCAGCATTTT. The genes are TRBV5-1 and TRBJ1-5; tentatively, D is TRBD1 (5 bases). This CDR3 comprises 15 residues. Trimming pared 0 bases from V and 2 bases from J, leaving 9 bases between. Germline CDR1 and CDR2: SGHRS and YFSETQ.

V and J are TRBV30 and TRBJ2-2; perhaps TRBD2 as D (7 bases). Germline loops: CDR1 GTSNPN, CDR2 SVGIG (reference sequence). V dropped 0 bases and J dropped 4 bases, with 12 bases sitting between them. The CDR3 covers 15 residues. The DNA for the CDR3 is TGTGCCTGGAGTGTCCGGGGGGCCGGCACCGGGGAGCTGTTTTTT. It translates to CAWSVRGAGTGELFF.

The chain links TRBV5-1 to TRBJ1-4; D is ambiguous. The length of the CDR3 is 14 residues. The germline V gene encodes CDR1 SGHRS and CDR2 YFSETQ. Trimming left V 4 bases short and J 4 bases short, with 11 bases between. The CDR3 protein is CASSPTENNEKLFF. CDR3 in DNA: TGCGCCAGCAGCCCCACAGAGAATAATGAAAAACTGTTTTTT.

V usage is TRBV19 and J usage is TRBJ1-1; TRBD1 might be the D (5 bases). V gave up 6 bases and J gave up 5 bases, with 22 bases separating them. CDR1 LNHDA and CDR2 SQIVND come from the germline V gene (reference sequence). This CDR3 is 16 amino acids long. The CDR3 loop reads CASRTYPRAGGTEAFF. In nucleotides, the CDR3 is TGTGCCAGTAGGACCTACCCACGAGCGGGGGGTACTGAAGCTTTCTTT.

This clone was counted between two and nine times. The rearrangement joins TRBV24-1 to TRBJ1-4; D unclear. V was clipped by 3 bases and J by 0 bases, with 7 bases between them. The CDR3 has 15 residues. In germline, CDR1 is KGHDR, CDR2 SFDVKD. CDR3 in amino acids: CATSDPVATNEKLFF. In DNA, the CDR3 is TGTGCCACCAGTGATCCTGTTGCAACTAATGAAAAACTGTTTTTT.

The J gene is TRBJ2-5, the V gene TRBV29-1, with 8 positions matching TRBD1. From germline, CDR1 is SQVTM and CDR2 ANQGSEA. V lost 3 bases, J lost 4 bases, and 4 bases stayed unmatched. This CDR3 spans 13 amino acids. CDR3 amino acids: CSVDQGARETQYF. As DNA, the CDR3 is TGCAGCGTTGATCAGGGGGCACGAGAGACCCAGTACTTC.

J is TRBJ2-3 and V is TRBV9; D perhaps matches TRBD1 (6 bases). Germline-derived CDR1 and CDR2 are SGDLS and YYNGEE. The CDR3 totals 18 residues. V was trimmed by 4 bases and J by 3 bases, leaving 24 bases between them. CDR3 loop: CASSTGTDVRGKTDTQYF. CDR3 coding DNA: TGTGCCAGCAGCACAGGGACGGACGTAAGGGGGAAGACAGATACGCAGTATTTT. Full variable domain (rest looked up from reference TRBV9 and TRBJ2-3): DSGVTQTPKHLITATGQRVTLRCSPRSGDLSVYWYQQSLDQGLQFLIQYYNGEERAKGNILERFSAQQFPDLHSELNLSSLELGDSALYFCASSTGTDVRGKTDTQYFGPGTRLTVL.

The chain couples TRBV6-6 to TRBJ1-1; TRBD1 matches at 7 bases. This CDR3 is built from 14 residues. The germline V gene encodes CDR1 MNHNY and CDR2 SVGAGI (reference sequence). The junction had 2 bases not matched to a gene; V was cut back by 2 bases and J by 2 bases. Here the CDR3 reads CASSYRGPNTEAFF. The CDR3, as DNA: TGTGCCAGCAGTTACAGGGGGCCCAACACTGAAGCTTTCTTT.

This chain connects TRBV6-2 or TRBV6-3 to TRBJ2-3, with 9 bases matching TRBD1. Germline CDR1 reads MNHEY; CDR2 reads SVGEGT. The CDR3 length is 19 residues. V lost 0 bases to trimming and J lost 5 bases; unmatched junction nucleotides: 15. This CDR3 is CASSYSSPPGQGVLDTQYF. The CDR3 nucleotides are TGTGCCAGCAGTTACTCGAGCCCCCCGGGACAGGGCGTATTAGATACGCAGTATTTT.

The gene calls are TRBV5-1 and TRBJ2-2; D gene ambiguous. Germline loops: CDR1 SGHRS, CDR2 YFSETQ. The CDR3 length is 17 residues. V was trimmed by 0 bases and J by 6 bases, leaving 18 bases between them. The CDR3 here is CASSLGNTELVAGELFF. The CDR3 region has the DNA TGCGCCAGCAGCTTGGGAAACACAGAATTGGTGGCCGGGGAGCTGTTTTTT.

The rearrangement joins TRBV25-1 to TRBJ1-4, with a tentative D call TRBD1 (6 bases). The V gene's germline CDR1 is MGHDK and CDR2 SYGVNS. Trimming removed 1 base from V and 5 bases from J, with 17 bases in between. CDR3 size: 17 residues. The CDR3 DNA sequence: TGTGCCAGCAGTGAATGGCGTCTGACAGGAAAAAATGAAAAACTGTTTTTT. As protein: CASSEWRLTGKNEKLFF.

This chain connects TRBV28 to TRBJ2-5, with 12 bases lining up with TRBD2. After removal of 4 bases from V and 5 bases from J, the junction contained 5 bases not matched to a gene. Germline V lookup: CDR1 MDHEN, CDR2 SYDVKM. The CDR3 totals 15 residues. For the CDR3, the DNA is TGTGCCAGCAGTTCACGGACTAGCGGGATGGAGACCCAGTACTTC. As protein: CASSSRTSGMETQYF.

The chain uses TRBV3-1 (or the pseudogene TRBV3-2) and TRBJ2-7, with TRBD1 matching 9 bases. Germline V gives CDR1 LGHDT, CDR2 YNNKEL (reference sequence). This CDR3 has 13 residues. The J segment lost 6 bases and the V segment lost 8 bases, leaving 8 bases of the junction unmatched. This chain's CDR3 is CASDRDRVGEQYF. The CDR3 DNA reads as TGTGCCAGCGATCGGGACAGGGTTGGCGAGCAGTACTTC.

Only a few counts were recorded for this clone. The chain uses TRBV30 and TRBJ1-5, with 7 bases fitting TRBD1. Trimming cost V 2 bases and J 7 bases; bases outside gene matches: 5. Germline CDR1 reads GTSNPN; CDR2 reads SVGIG (reference sequence). The CDR3 has 13 amino acids. CDR3 coding DNA: TGTGCCTGGAGTCTAACAGGGGAACAGCCCCAGCATTTT. It yields the protein CAWSLTGEQPQHF.

CDR3 in DNA: TGTGCCAGCAGCCAAGATAGGCGGCAGCAAGAGACCCAGTACTTC. Translation gives CASSQDRRQQETQYF. This chain uses TRBV4-2 with TRBJ2-5, with no clear D. V lost 0 bases and J 2 bases, leaving 10 bases between the germline ends. Germline V CDR1 and CDR2: LGHNA, YNFKEQ. The CDR3 contains 15 residues.

The V and J genes are TRBV14 and TRBJ2-2; 9 bases are shared with TRBD2. The germline V gene has CDR1 SGHDN and CDR2 FVKESK. CDR3 length: 15 residues. V was clipped by 3 bases and J by 4 bases; unmatched bases: 3. The CDR3 sequence: CASSHPRGGTGELFF. The DNA of the CDR3 is TGTGCCAGCAGCCACCCGCGGGGGGGCACCGGGGAGCTGTTTTTT.

This chain uses TRBV10-3 with TRBJ1-2; the match to TRBD1 covers 7 bases. This CDR3 comprises 14 residues. V lost 8 bases, J lost 6 bases, and 12 bases stayed unmatched. The germline V gene has CDR1 ENHRY and CDR2 SYGVKD. CDR3 in DNA: TGTGCCATCCGACAGACAGGGCAAGGGGATGGCTACACCTTC. This gives the protein CAIRQTGQGDGYTF.

This clone was detected only a few times. This sequence joins TRBV27 and TRBJ2-3; D is undetermined. Per the germline V gene, CDR1 is MNHEY and CDR2 is SMNVEV (reference sequence). The V and J ends lost 4 bases and 4 bases respectively, with 12 bases between them. CDR3 length equals 14 residues. DNA of the CDR3: TGTGCCAGCAGTTCCCGACACTCGGCAGATACGCAGTATTTT. Translation: CASSSRHSADTQYF.

The chain couples TRBV20-1 to TRBJ1-5; 9 bases align to TRBD1. Germline V gene data show CDR1 as DFQATT and CDR2 as SNEGSKA (reference sequence). The CDR3 is 13 residues long. After removal of 4 bases from V and 6 bases from J, the junction contained 4 bases not matched to a gene. The CDR3 sequence: CSATDRGVQPQHF. DNA for the CDR3: TGCAGTGCTACTGACAGGGGGGTTCAGCCCCAGCATTTT.

V usage is TRBV6-5 and J usage is TRBJ2-7, with 8 bases matching TRBD2. This CDR3 is 14 amino acids long. With 7 bases clipped from V and 2 bases from J, the junction kept 7 bases outside the gene matches. CDR1 is MNHEY and CDR2 is SVGAGI in the germline V gene. CDR3 DNA: TGTGCCAGCATGCCCCTAGCGGGTCCCTACGAGCAGTACTTC. This gives the protein CASMPLAGPYEQYF.

This chain links TRBV7-9 with TRBJ2-1; 10 bases fit TRBD1. Trimming took 1 base from V and 10 from J; bases not matched to a gene: 7. In germline, CDR1 is SEHNR, CDR2 FQNEAQ (reference sequence). There are 15 residues in the CDR3. Here the CDR3 DNA reads TGTGCCAGCAGCTTAGGGACAGGGGGTATAAAAGAGCAGTTCTTC. It specifies CASSLGTGGIKEQFF.

The chain joins TRBV24-1 to TRBJ2-5, with TRBD2 identical over 11 bases. There are 14 residues in the CDR3. Trimming took 5 bases from V and 7 from J; bases not matched to a gene: 5. CDR1 and CDR2 from the germline V gene are KGHDR and SFDVKD. The CDR3 loop reads CATSGSSGGGTQYF. In nucleotides, the CDR3 is TGTGCCACCAGTGGTAGTAGCGGGGGGGGGACCCAGTACTTC.